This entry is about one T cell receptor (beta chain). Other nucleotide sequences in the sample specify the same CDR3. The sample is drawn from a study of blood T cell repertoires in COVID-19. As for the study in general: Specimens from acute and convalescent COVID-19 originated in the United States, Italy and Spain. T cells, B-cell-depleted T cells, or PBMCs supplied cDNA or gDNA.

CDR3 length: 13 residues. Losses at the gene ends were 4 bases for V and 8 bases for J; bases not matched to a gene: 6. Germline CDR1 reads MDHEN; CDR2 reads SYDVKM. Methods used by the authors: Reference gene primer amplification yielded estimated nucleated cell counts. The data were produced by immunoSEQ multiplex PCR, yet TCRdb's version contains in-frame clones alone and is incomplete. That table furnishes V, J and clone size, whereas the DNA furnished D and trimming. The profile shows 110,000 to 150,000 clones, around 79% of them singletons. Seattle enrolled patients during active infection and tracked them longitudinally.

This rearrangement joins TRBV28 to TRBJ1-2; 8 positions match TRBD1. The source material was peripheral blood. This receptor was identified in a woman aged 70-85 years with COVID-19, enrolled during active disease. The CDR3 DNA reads TGTGCCAGCAGTTCGGGTCAGGGGGCCGGCTACACCTTC. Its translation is CASSSGQGAGYTF.